What follows are 21 T cell receptor beta chains derived from one specimen sequenced in a study of T cells in Graves' hyperthyroidism and ophthalmopathy. Amplification targeted TCR beta CDR3 regions from RNA transcripts. The TCR CDR3 first-round RT-PCR relied on the HTBI primer set. TCRdb ran MiXCR on the multiplex PCR reads and lists one entry per CDR3 protein. The sample carries about 640,000 distinct CDR3 sequences, roughly 15% recorded once. Sequenced material: blood. These TCRs come from a woman aged 50 to 65 with Graves' ophthalmopathy.

Notes on this clonotype: A single base separates this from a much larger clone, so it may be a read error. The chain is built from TRBV12-3 or TRBV12-4 and TRBJ2-2; possible D gene TRBD2, 5 bases. The CDR3 has 15 amino acids. The CDR3 loop is CASGLEAPGTGELFF. The CDR3 coding sequence is TGTGCCAGCGGTTTAGAGGCCCCGGGGACCGGGGAGCTGTTTTTT.

The V and J genes are TRBV29-1 and TRBJ2-7, with 9 bases identical to TRBD1. Losses at the gene ends were 3 bases for V and 0 bases for J; bases not matched to a gene: 3. Per the germline V gene, CDR1 is SQVTM and CDR2 is ANQGSEA. This CDR3 is 14 amino acids long. CDR3 DNA sequence: TGCAGCGTTGACGGACAGGGGCCCTCCTACGAGCAGTACTTC. Its protein product is CSVDGQGPSYEQYF.

This chain's CDR3 is CASSIDPRGAKNIQYF. CDR3 DNA: TGTGCCAGTAGTATAGATCCAAGGGGGGCCAAAAACATTCAGTACTTC. The chain has TRBV19 and TRBJ2-4; D might be TRBD1 (6 bases). This CDR3 region has 16 residues. The V gene lost 0 bases and the J gene lost 1 base, with 10 bases spanning the gap. Per the germline V gene, CDR1 is LNHDA and CDR2 is SQIVND (reference sequence).

The count of this clonotype is one. The chain uses TRBV24-1 and TRBJ2-3; possible D gene TRBD1, 6 bases. V lost 3 bases, J lost 6 bases, and 18 bases lay in between. Looked up from germline, CDR1 is KGHDR and CDR2 is SFDVKD. The CDR3 spans 16 residues. DNA for the CDR3: TGTGCCACCAGTGATCCCGGACTGGGCAGGGGTGATACGCAGTATTTT. Translated, it gives CATSDPGLGRGDTQYF.

The sample holds a few counts of this clonotype. The V gene is TRBV5-1, the J gene TRBJ2-3; D is perhaps TRBD1 or TRBD2 (5 bases each). Germline CDR1 SGHRS, CDR2 YFSETQ. The ends were cut back, 3 bases at V and 1 base at J, with 15 bases in the middle. The CDR3 length is 16 residues. The CDR3 loop reads CASSSGTRDGTDTQYF. The CDR3 DNA follows: TGCGCCAGCAGCTCGGGGACCAGGGACGGCACAGATACGCAGTATTTT.

This clonotype appeared many times. The chain combines TRBV7-2 with TRBJ2-7; D is possibly TRBD2 (6 bases). The V end was cut by 3 bases, the J end by 3 bases, with 12 bases between. Per the germline V gene, CDR1 is SGHTA and CDR2 is FQGNSA. CDR3 length: 14 amino acids. In DNA, the CDR3 is TGTGCCAGCAGCTTTAGGGACTCACTCTACGAGCAGTACTTC. Translating gives CASSFRDSLYEQYF.

The chain employs TRBV9 and TRBJ2-1; D might be TRBD2 (5 bases). Germline values: CDR1 SGDLS, CDR2 YYNGEE. The CDR3 loop spans 14 amino acids. V was cut by 0 bases and J by 6 bases, with 10 bases left in between. The CDR3 bases are TGTGCCAGCAGCGTAGCGGGGATTCTCAATGAGCAGTTCTTC. Amino acid sequence: CASSVAGILNEQFF.

This clonotype was observed at least ten times. This sequence joins TRBV28 and TRBJ1-2; TRBD1 might be the D (5 bases). The CDR3 length is 13 residues. Between the trimmed V and J ends, which lost 6 bases and 4 bases, there was a span of 12 bases. The germline V gene has CDR1 MDHEN and CDR2 SYDVKM. This chain's CDR3 is CASSPSGVYGYTF. DNA for the CDR3: TGTGCCAGCAGCCCATCGGGGGTCTATGGCTACACCTTC.

This clonotype was seen at least ten times. This chain uses TRBV27 with TRBJ1-5, with TRBD1 matching 8 bases. V lost 3 bases to trimming and J lost 1 base; unmatched junction nucleotides: 23. The CDR3 runs to 22 residues. Germline loops: CDR1 MNHEY, CDR2 SMNVEV (reference sequence). The CDR3 nucleotides are TGTGCCAGCAGTTTTCACTTCAGATCCACCTCGGCAGGGGGCAAAAGCAATCAGCCCCAGCATTTT. This sequence encodes CASSFHFRSTSAGGKSNQPQHF.

This clonotype has a count of ten or more. The rearrangement links TRBV6-5 to TRBJ1-6, with D possibly matching TRBD1 (6 bases). The CDR3 extends over 14 amino acids. Germline assignment: CDR1 MNHEY and CDR2 SVGAGI. Trimming left V 0 bases short and J 14 bases short, with 14 bases between. The CDR3 bases are TGTGCCAGCAGTTACTCGGACAGCCCTTCTGCCCTCCACTTT. Its protein is CASSYSDSPSALHF.

The chain joins TRBV24-1 to TRBJ1-5, with 7 bases matching TRBD1. J was trimmed by 4 bases and V by 5 bases; bases with no gene match: 4. Germline V gene sequence: CDR1 KGHDR, CDR2 SFDVKD. There are 14 residues in the CDR3. The CDR3 protein is CATSAGTANQPQHF. Written as DNA, the CDR3 is TGTGCCACCAGTGCCGGGACAGCTAATCAGCCCCAGCATTTT.

This clonotype was detected only a few times. The CDR3, as DNA: TGTGCCTGGAAAATACAGGTGACGAACACCGGGGAGCTGTTTTTT. Translated: CAWKIQVTNTGELFF. The chain uses TRBV30 and TRBJ2-2; possibly TRBD1 for D (5 bases). The V gene's germline CDR1 is GTSNPN and CDR2 SVGIG (reference sequence). Trimming shortened V by 4 bases and J by 0 bases, and 12 bases separated the two germline ends. The CDR3 length is 15 residues.

V gene TRBV5-1 combines with J gene TRBJ1-2, with a tentative D call TRBD1 (6 bases). Between the trimmed V and J ends, which lost 0 bases and 8 bases, there was a span of 11 bases. The CDR3 has 13 residues. CDR1 and CDR2 from the germline V gene are SGHRS and YFSETQ. DNA for the CDR3: TGCGCCAGCAGCTTGGCAGGGGCGAGCGGCTACACCTTC. Its protein is CASSLAGASGYTF.

This clonotype was counted at least ten times. This sequence joins TRBV7-2 and TRBJ1-1, with D hard to call. V was cut by 6 bases and J by 0 bases, with 11 bases left in between. The germline CDR1 and CDR2 sequences are SGHTA and FQGNSA. The CDR3 loop spans 14 amino acids. CDR3 in DNA: TGTGCCAGCAGACCGGACGGTCTGAACACTGAAGCTTTCTTT. Residues: CASRPDGLNTEAFF.

The V gene is TRBV5-4, the J gene TRBJ2-3, with TRBD2 matching over 8 bases. This CDR3 is 15 amino acids long. CDR1 and CDR2 from the germline V gene are SGHNT and YYREEE (reference sequence). After removal of 2 bases from V and 4 bases from J, the junction contained 6 bases not matched to a gene. In DNA, the CDR3 is TGTGCCAGCAGCTTAGCGGGAGTGAAGTCAGATACGCAGTATTTT. Its translation is CASSLAGVKSDTQYF.

In its sample, this clonotype was seen many times. The rearrangement uses TRBV12-3 or TRBV12-4 and TRBJ2-3; TRBD2 might be the D (5 bases). The CDR3 totals 13 residues. Trimming stripped 11 bases from V and 0 bases from J, with 12 bases between. CDR3 region: CALQRTSTDTQYF. CDR3 DNA sequence: TGTGCCCTCCAGAGGACTAGCACAGATACGCAGTATTTT.

This clonotype was seen a handful of times. J is TRBJ2-5 and V is TRBV14; possible D gene TRBD2, 5 bases. The CDR3 spans 13 residues. The germline V gene has CDR1 SGHDN and CDR2 FVKESK. Trimming took 1 base from V and 5 from J, leaving 8 bases between them. CDR3 DNA: TGTGCCAGCAGCCAAGCAGAGCGGGAGACCCAGTACTTC. Translation: CASSQAERETQYF. Complete variable domain (other parts from reference TRBV14 and TRBJ2-5): EAGVTQFPSHSVIEKGQTVTLRCDPISGHDNLYWYRRVMGKEIKFLLHFVKESKQDESGMPNNRFLAERTGGTYSTLKVQPAELEDSGVYFCASSQAERETQYFGPGTRLLVL.

This clonotype appeared a few times. It may be a read error: a sequence one base away is much more abundant. The rearrangement uses TRBV7-2 and TRBJ2-7, with D possibly matching TRBD2 (7 bases). Trimming removed 5 bases from V and 3 bases from J, with 17 bases in between. The CDR3 has 15 amino acids. CDR1 and CDR2 (germline): SGHTA, FQGNSA. The CDR3 protein is CASSARGAYYYEQYF. The CDR3 DNA is TGTGCCAGCAGCGCCCGGGGGGCCTACTACTACGAGCAGTACTTC.

With regard to this clonotype: With a much larger clone just one base away, this may be a read error. V gene TRBV27 combines with J gene TRBJ1-1, with D possibly matching TRBD1 (6 bases). This CDR3 is built from 17 residues. Germline CDR1 MNHEY, CDR2 SMNVEV (reference sequence). The CDR3 reads CASSLLGRSGANTKAFF. The CDR3 DNA reads TGTGCCAGCAGTTTATTAGGACGATCGGGGGCTAACACTAAAGCTTTCTTT.

This clonotype came up a few times. The chain has TRBV3-1 and TRBJ2-5, with no clear D. CDR1 LGHDT and CDR2 YNNKEL come from the germline V gene (reference sequence). V dropped 1 base and J dropped 7 bases, with 10 bases sitting between them. The CDR3 runs 13 residues. The CDR3 DNA follows: TGTGCCAGCAGCCAAGTCGACGGTGGGACCCAGTACTTC. It is translated as CASSQVDGGTQYF.

The chain has TRBV27 and TRBJ2-5; TRBD2 matches 11 bases. The V segment lost 5 bases and the J segment 4 bases; nucleotides outside the gene matches: 9. This CDR3 spans 16 amino acids. Germline values: CDR1 MNHEY, CDR2 SMNVEV (reference sequence). The CDR3, as DNA: TGTGCCAGCAGTGCTATAGCGGGAGGGCCCCCAGAGACCCAGTACTTC. Translation: CASSAIAGGPPETQYF.